These 19 T cell receptor beta chains share one sample of origin, sequenced in a study of blood T cell repertoires in COVID-19. Generated by immunoSEQ multiplex PCR, the TCRdb table keeps only in-frame clones and is missing some. The sample yields some 99,000 clones, over 85% seen once. Sequenced sample: peripheral blood. Receptors were obtained from a human donor with COVID-19, enrolled during active disease. The donor label of this sample is uncertain.

The J gene is TRBJ1-2, the V gene TRBV12-3 or TRBV12-4; D gene unclear. There are 13 residues in the CDR3. The germline V and J ends were trimmed by 3 bases and 4 bases, with 9 bases remaining between them. CDR3 sequence reads: CASSFRVTYGYTF. The CDR3 coding sequence is TGTGCCAGCAGTTTTCGGGTCACCTATGGCTACACCTTC.

This clone was detected a few times. The chain has TRBV2 and TRBJ1-5; D is unclear. Trimming shortened V by 7 bases and J by 4 bases, and 11 bases separated the two germline ends. Germline V gene sequence: CDR1 SNHLY, CDR2 FYNNEI. The CDR3 runs 13 residues. This chain's CDR3 is CASTMSLNQPQHF. CDR3 coding DNA: TGTGCCAGCACCATGAGCCTGAATCAGCCCCAGCATTTT.

V usage is TRBV27 and J usage is TRBJ2-1, with 9 positions matching TRBD1. The CDR3 has 15 amino acids. The germline V gene encodes CDR1 MNHEY and CDR2 SMNVEV (reference sequence). V lost 5 bases to trimming and J lost 8 bases; unmatched junction nucleotides: 10. The CDR3 DNA reads as TGTGCCAGCAGTCTCGCCGGGACAGGGTATCATGAGCAGTTCTTC. Amino acids: CASSLAGTGYHEQFF.

The genes are TRBV27 and TRBJ2-1, with D tentatively TRBD1 (5 bases). There are 17 residues in the CDR3. CDR1 MNHEY and CDR2 SMNVEV come from the germline V gene (reference sequence). V was trimmed by 7 bases and J by 5 bases, leaving 24 bases between them. The CDR3: CASTVWGNLGKHNEQFF. The CDR3 DNA sequence: TGTGCCAGCACCGTTTGGGGCAACTTAGGGAAACACAATGAGCAGTTCTTC.

The chain uses TRBV11-2 and TRBJ1-1; 7 bases are a match to TRBD1. V was pared by 2 bases and J by 6 bases, with 9 bases of the junction left unmatched. The CDR3 totals 15 residues. Germline V CDR1 and CDR2: SGHAT, FQNNGV. This CDR3 reads CASSLRQGNLAEAFF. For the CDR3, the DNA is TGTGCCAGCAGCTTACGACAGGGAAATTTGGCTGAAGCTTTCTTT.

The chain employs TRBV7-3 and TRBJ2-7, with 7 bases identical to TRBD1. CDR1 is SGHTA, CDR2 FQGTGA, per germline. The CDR3 loop spans 17 amino acids. V shed 2 bases, J shed 3 bases, and the junction held 13 bases outside the gene matches. DNA of the CDR3: TGTGCCAGCAGCTTAGTAGGAATGGGACAGCCAGACTACGAGCAGTACTTC. Amino acids: CASSLVGMGQPDYEQYF.

V and J are TRBV4-1 and TRBJ2-5; tentatively, D is TRBD2 (6 bases). Germline assignment: CDR1 MGHRA and CDR2 YSYEKL. Trimming pared 5 bases from V and 4 bases from J, leaving 17 bases between. This CDR3 spans 15 amino acids. CDR3 residues: CASSNLGRRGETQYF. DNA of the CDR3: TGCGCCAGCAGCAACTTGGGACGGAGGGGAGAGACCCAGTACTTC.

This chain links TRBV9 with TRBJ2-3; 7 bases align to TRBD1. The germline CDR1 and CDR2 sequences are SGDLS and YYNGEE. The CDR3 totals 14 residues. Trimming at V came to 4 bases and at J to 3 bases, leaving 5 bases not matched to a gene. Here the CDR3 DNA reads TGTGCCAGCAGCACAGACAGGGCAACAGATACGCAGTATTTT. Encoded protein: CASSTDRATDTQYF. Complete variable domain (other parts from reference TRBV9 and TRBJ2-3): DSGVTQTPKHLITATGQRVTLRCSPRSGDLSVYWYQQSLDQGLQFLIQYYNGEERAKGNILERFSAQQFPDLHSELNLSSLELGDSALYFCASSTDRATDTQYFGPGTRLTVL.

This chain joins TRBV5-1 and TRBJ2-2; unclear D gene. Between the trimmed V and J ends, which lost 4 bases and 8 bases, there was a span of 12 bases. CDR3 length: 13 amino acids. Germline lookup yields CDR1 SGHRS and CDR2 YFSETQ. CDR3 amino acids: CASSASEVGELFF. CDR3 in DNA: TGCGCCAGCAGCGCCTCCGAGGTTGGGGAGCTGTTTTTT.

This clone has only a few counts. This chain connects TRBV6-5 to TRBJ1-5; 9 bases fit TRBD1. Germline V gene sequence: CDR1 MNHEY, CDR2 SVGAGI. With 4 bases clipped from V and 3 bases from J, the junction kept 4 bases outside the gene matches. The CDR3 spans 15 residues. The CDR3 nucleotides read TGTGCCAGCAGTTGGACAGGGGACCTCAATCAGCCCCAGCATTTT. It translates to CASSWTGDLNQPQHF.

As for this clone: Different DNA sequences within this sample yield the same CDR3. The chain joins TRBV5-1 to TRBJ2-3; maybe TRBD1 (5 bases). The length of the CDR3 is 14 residues. CDR1 SGHRS and CDR2 YFSETQ come from the germline V gene. V dropped 0 bases and J dropped 6 bases, with 11 bases sitting between them. CDR3 region: CASSLDRSTDTQYF. The CDR3 nucleotides are TGCGCCAGCAGCTTGGACAGGTCCACGGATACGCAGTATTTT.

The chain links TRBV19 to TRBJ1-2; 10 nucleotides match TRBD1. V shed 7 bases, J shed 2 bases, and the junction held 7 bases outside the gene matches. This CDR3 has 15 amino acids. The germline CDR1 and CDR2 sequences are LNHDA and SQIVND (reference sequence). CDR3 coding DNA: TGTGCCAGTACCGATGGGGACAGGGGAAACTATGGCTACACCTTC. It encodes CASTDGDRGNYGYTF.

This chain connects TRBV7-2 to TRBJ2-3; 12 nucleotides line up with TRBD2. Germline trimming cut 3 bases from V and 5 bases from J; bases unmatched to any gene: 9. CDR3 length equals 17 residues. CDR1 and CDR2 (germline): SGHTA, FQGNSA. This CDR3 is CASSFLAGGPGEDTQYF. CDR3 DNA sequence: TGTGCCAGCAGCTTCCTAGCGGGGGGGCCTGGTGAAGATACGCAGTATTTT.

CDR3: CASSPLGQGDSGNTIYF. For the CDR3, the DNA is TGTGCCAGCAGCCCCCTCGGACAGGGGGACTCTGGAAACACCATATATTTT. The chain couples TRBV9 to TRBJ1-3, with 10 bases that match TRBD1. Germline V gene lookup returns CDR1 SGDLS and CDR2 YYNGEE. Losses at the gene ends were 4 bases for V and 0 bases for J; bases not matched to a gene: 7. The CDR3 is 17 amino acids.

Concerning this clone: This could be a read error, since a much larger clone is one nucleotide away. This sample includes further DNA sequences coding for the same CDR3. The rearrangement uses TRBV2 and TRBJ2-1, with TRBD1 matching 9 bases. CDR1 SNHLY and CDR2 FYNNEI come from the germline V gene. The CDR3 has 15 amino acids. V was clipped by 5 bases and J by 14 bases; unmatched bases: 16. The CDR3 DNA reads as TGTGCCAGCAGTCAGGGGACAGGGCTCTTTGCGCGGGAGTTCTTC. Encoded protein: CASSQGTGLFAREFF.

J is TRBJ2-3 and V is TRBV7-3, with 8 positions matching TRBD2. Germline V CDR1 and CDR2: SGHTA, FQGTGA. J gave up 1 base and V 1 base, and 4 bases lay outside the gene matches. The CDR3 sequence is 16 residues long. The DNA of the CDR3 is TGTGCCAGCAGCTTAATTGCGGGGGGCGGCACAGATACGCAGTATTTT. This codes for CASSLIAGGGTDTQYF.

DNA for the CDR3: TGTGCCACCAGTGATTCAGGGGGCCCCTACAATGAGCAGTTCTTC. It yields the protein CATSDSGGPYNEQFF. V and J are TRBV24-1 and TRBJ2-1; 8 bases are shared with TRBD1. There are 15 residues in the CDR3. Per the germline V gene, CDR1 is KGHDR and CDR2 is SFDVKD. V gave up 2 bases and J gave up 2 bases; unmatched junction bases: 1.

The DNA for the CDR3 is TGTGCCATCAGTGCCCCCCGGGGTAGCGGGAATGAGCAGTTCTTC. This encodes CAISAPRGSGNEQFF. The V gene is TRBV10-3, the J gene TRBJ2-1; 7 bases fit TRBD2. Germline assignment: CDR1 ENHRY and CDR2 SYGVKD. The ends lost 4 bases at V and 7 bases at J; junction bases unmatched: 10. This CDR3 has 15 amino acids.

V and J are TRBV7-9 and TRBJ1-4; D not certain. The V end was cut by 1 base, the J end by 5 bases, with 11 bases between. Per germline, CDR1 SEHNR and CDR2 FQNEAQ (reference sequence). CDR3 length: 15 amino acids. DNA of the CDR3: TGTGCCAGCAGCTTAGAGCGGAAGCACAATGAAAAACTGTTTTTT. Translating it yields CASSLERKHNEKLFF.